The 7 T cell receptor beta chains in this list originate from one sample, sequenced in a study of shared clonotypes between healthy human individuals. TCRdb's copy holds only in-frame clones and misses some; the assay was immunoSEQ multiplex PCR. The data contain over 100,000 clones, 68% of them singletons. Sequencing input: memory CD8+ T cells sorted from blood. Specified subset: CD45RO+ cells pooled with CCR7-negative TemRA cells. These receptors originate from a woman aged 30 to 39 in good health.

The rearrangement uses TRBV18 and TRBJ2-7; 7 bases align to TRBD1. After removal of 3 bases from V and 5 bases from J, the junction contained 10 bases not matched to a gene. Germline V gene lookup returns CDR1 KGHSH and CDR2 LQKENI. The CDR3 spans 15 residues. In DNA form, the CDR3 reads TGTGCCAGCTCACCCAACCGGGACAGTTGGGACGAGCAGTACTTC. It encodes CASSPNRDSWDEQYF.

The sample holds a few counts of this clone. This chain joins TRBV2 and TRBJ2-1; 7 positions agree with TRBD1. V lost 1 base, J lost 6 bases, and 3 bases stayed unmatched. CDR1 is SNHLY, CDR2 FYNNEI, per germline. CDR3 length equals 14 residues. In DNA form, the CDR3 reads TGTGCCAGCAGTGAAGGACAGGGTGTCAATGAGCAGTTCTTC. Translation gives CASSEGQGVNEQFF.

The V call is TRBV28, the J call TRBJ1-5, with a possible D match to TRBD1 (5 bases). V gave up 5 bases and J gave up 2 bases, with 16 bases separating them. CDR1 is MDHEN and CDR2 is SYDVKM in the germline V gene. The CDR3 spans 16 residues. The CDR3 loop reads CASSPISQGGNQPQHF. The CDR3 bases are TGTGCCAGCAGTCCTATCTCCCAAGGGGGCAATCAGCCCCAGCATTTT. Full variable domain (missing parts from reference TRBV28 and TRBJ1-5): DVKVTQSSRYLVKRTGEKVFLECVQDMDHENMFWYRQDPGLGLRLIYFSYDVKMKEKGDIPEGYSVSREKKERFSLILESASTNQTSMYLCASSPISQGGNQPQHFGDGTRLSIL.

This clone was seen a handful of times. The chain uses TRBV27 and TRBJ2-5, with D maybe TRBD1 (6 bases). CDR3 size: 15 residues. V was clipped by 5 bases and J by 5 bases, with 18 bases between them. Germline V lookup: CDR1 MNHEY, CDR2 SMNVEV (reference sequence). The CDR3 DNA reads as TGTGCCAGCAGTGCCACCCCCGACAGGATTGAGACCCAGTACTTC. It specifies CASSATPDRIETQYF.

This clone came up once. The rearrangement uses TRBV10-3 and TRBJ1-3; D not certain. CDR1 is ENHRY, CDR2 SYGVKD, per germline. V was trimmed by 6 bases and J by 0 bases, leaving 6 bases between them. The CDR3 extends over 13 amino acids. The CDR3: CAIRRDSGNTIYF. The CDR3 nucleotides read TGTGCCATCAGGAGAGACTCTGGAAACACCATATATTTT.

The gene calls are TRBV18 and TRBJ2-2; D is tentatively TRBD1 or TRBD2 (5 bases each). The CDR3 is 17 amino acids. V was cut by 4 bases and J by 1 base, with 16 bases left in between. The germline V gene has CDR1 KGHSH and CDR2 LQKENI. CDR3 bases: TGTGCCAGCTCACTTAACGGGGCGTTTCTGAACACCGGGGAGCTGTTTTTT. Translation gives CASSLNGAFLNTGELFF.

CDR3 DNA: TGCGCCAGCAGCTACGGGAGTGGCGCCACTGAAGCTTTCTTT. Protein sequence: CASSYGSGATEAFF. The chain links TRBV5-1 to TRBJ1-1; no firm D call. This CDR3 comprises 14 residues. V was pared by 3 bases and J by 4 bases, with 13 bases between. The germline V gene has CDR1 SGHRS and CDR2 YFSETQ.